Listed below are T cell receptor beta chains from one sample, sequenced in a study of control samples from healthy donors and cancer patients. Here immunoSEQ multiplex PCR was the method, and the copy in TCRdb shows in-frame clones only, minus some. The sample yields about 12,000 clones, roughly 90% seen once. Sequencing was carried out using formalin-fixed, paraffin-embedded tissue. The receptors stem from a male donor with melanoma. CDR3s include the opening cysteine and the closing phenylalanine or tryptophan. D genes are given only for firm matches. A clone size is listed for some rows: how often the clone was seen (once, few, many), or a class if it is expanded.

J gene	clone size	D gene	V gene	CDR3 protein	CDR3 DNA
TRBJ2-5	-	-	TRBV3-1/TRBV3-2	CASGLGGETQYF	TGTGCCAGCGGACTTGGGGGAGAGACCCAGTACTTC
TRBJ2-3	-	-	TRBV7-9	CASSPRPLRTATDTQYF	TGTGCCAGCAGCCCGCGGCCTCTTAGGACGGCCACAGATACGCAGTATTTT
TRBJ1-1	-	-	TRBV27	CASSLSEGTEAFF	TGTGCCAGCAGTTTATCGGAAGGAACTGAAGCTTTCTTT
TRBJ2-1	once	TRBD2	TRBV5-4	CASSLTSGTYNEQFF	TGTGCCAGCAGCTTGACCAGCGGGACCTACAATGAGCAGTTCTTC
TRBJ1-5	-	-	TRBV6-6	CASSEGGSNQPQHF	TGTGCCAGCTCTGAAGGAGGGAGCAATCAGCCCCAGCATTTT
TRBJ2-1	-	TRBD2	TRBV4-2	CASSQDMSGKADEQFF	TGTGCCAGCAGCCAAGATATGAGCGGGAAAGCGGATGAGCAGTTCTTC
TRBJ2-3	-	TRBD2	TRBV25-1	CASSEWGGSGTDTQYF	TGTGCCAGCAGTGAATGGGGCGGGAGCGGTACAGATACGCAGTATTTT
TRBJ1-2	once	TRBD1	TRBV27	CASSLQGEYFYGYTF	TGTGCCAGCAGTTTACAGGGGGAGTACTTCTATGGCTACACCTTC
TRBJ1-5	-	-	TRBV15	CATSRTERGNQPQHF	TGTGCCACCAGCCGGACAGAGAGGGGCAATCAGCCCCAGCATTTT
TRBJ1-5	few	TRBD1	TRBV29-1	CSAQGQGRGQPQHF	TGCAGCGCCCAAGGACAGGGCAGGGGTCAGCCCCAGCATTTT
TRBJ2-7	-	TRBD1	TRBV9	CASSTWDRDEQYF	TGTGCCAGCAGCACATGGGACAGGGACGAACAGTACTTC
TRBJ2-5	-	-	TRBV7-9	CAGGVTRRRLETQYF	TGTGCCGGGGGAGTAACCCGGCGGAGGCTAGAGACCCAGTACTTC
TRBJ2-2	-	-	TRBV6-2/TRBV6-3	CASSYDGGELFF	TGTGCCAGCAGTTACGACGGCGGGGAGCTGTTTTTT
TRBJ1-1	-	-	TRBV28	CASSLPGQLNTEAFF	TGTGCCAGCAGTTTGCCGGGACAACTGAACACTGAAGCTTTCTTT
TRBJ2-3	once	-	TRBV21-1	CASKVQHARASPTDTQYF	TGTGCCAGCAAAGTTCAGCATGCAAGGGCCTCACCCACAGATACGCAGTATTTT
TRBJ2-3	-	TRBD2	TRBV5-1	CASSLGIGRAADTQYF	TGCGCCAGCAGCTTGGGAATCGGGAGGGCCGCAGATACGCAGTATTTT
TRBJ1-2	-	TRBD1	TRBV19	CASSRTGTGANYGYTF	TGTGCCAGTAGTAGGACCGGGACAGGGGCCAACTATGGCTACACCTTC
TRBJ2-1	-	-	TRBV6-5	CASRGSYNEQFF	TGTGCCAGCCGGGGGTCCTACAATGAGCAGTTCTTC
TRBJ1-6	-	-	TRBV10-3	CAISNPLTGGNSPLHF	TGTGCCATCAGCAACCCGCTGACAGGTGGTAATTCACCCCTCCACTTT
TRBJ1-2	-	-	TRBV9	CASSVSSRYNYGYTF	TGTGCCAGCAGCGTAAGCTCCAGGTACAACTATGGCTACACCTTC
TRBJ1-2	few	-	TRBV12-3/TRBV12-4	CASSRQYGYTF	TGTGCCAGCAGTCGACAGTATGGCTACACCTTC
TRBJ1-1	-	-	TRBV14	CASSQSFGTEAFF	TGTGCCAGCAGCCAGAGTTTTGGGACTGAAGCTTTCTTT
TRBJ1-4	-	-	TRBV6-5	CASSSRFGTNEKLFF	TGTGCCAGCAGTTCACGCTTTGGGACTAATGAAAAACTGTTTTTT
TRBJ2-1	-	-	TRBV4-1	CASSQGDEQFF	TGCGCCAGCAGCCAAGGAGATGAGCAGTTCTTC
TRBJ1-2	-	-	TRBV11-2	CASSSSPRTASYGYTF	TGTGCCAGCAGCTCATCCCCCCGGACAGCAAGCTATGGCTACACCTTC
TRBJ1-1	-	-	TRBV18	CASSSNRPVNTEAFF	TGTGCCAGCTCATCAAATCGCCCGGTGAACACTGAAGCTTTCTTT
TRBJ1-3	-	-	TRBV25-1	CASSPLLTTSGNTIYF	TGTGCCAGCAGTCCCCTCTTGACCACCTCTGGAAACACCATATATTTT
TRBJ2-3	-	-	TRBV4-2	CASSQELLAGPDTQYF	TGTGCCAGCAGCCAAGAACTTCTAGCTGGACCAGATACGCAGTATTTT
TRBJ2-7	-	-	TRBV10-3	CAISDGEGQYF	TGTGCCATCAGTGATGGCGAGGGGCAGTACTTC
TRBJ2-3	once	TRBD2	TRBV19	CASSTSGLAGTDTQYF	TGTGCCAGTAGTACGTCGGGACTAGCGGGCACAGATACGCAGTATTTT
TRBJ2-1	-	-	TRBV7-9	CASSLVQGHNEQFF	TGTGCCAGCAGCTTAGTCCAAGGTCACAATGAGCAGTTCTTC
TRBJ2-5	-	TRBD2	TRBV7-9	CASSSGRETQYF	TGTGCCAGCAGTAGCGGGAGGGAGACCCAGTACTTC
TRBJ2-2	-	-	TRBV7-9	CASSPQVSNTGELFF	TGTGCCAGCAGCCCACAGGTATCGAACACCGGGGAGCTGTTTTTT
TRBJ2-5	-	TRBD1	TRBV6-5	CASSLSGGFETQYF	TGTGCCAGCAGCCTATCAGGGGGCTTCGAGACCCAGTACTTC
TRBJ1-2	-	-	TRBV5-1	CASSEDRYIVFF	TGCGCCAGCAGCGAGGACAGATACATCGTCTTCTTC
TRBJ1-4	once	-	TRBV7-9	CASSREPNEKLFF	TGTGCCAGCAGCCGCGAGCCAAATGAAAAACTGTTTTTT
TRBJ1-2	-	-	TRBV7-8	CASSPGHKPNYGYTF	TGTGCCAGCAGCCCAGGACATAAGCCTAACTATGGCTACACCTTC
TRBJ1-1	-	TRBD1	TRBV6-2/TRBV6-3	CASSGRQGPGEAFF	TGTGCCAGCAGTGGGCGACAGGGGCCGGGCGAGGCTTTCTTT
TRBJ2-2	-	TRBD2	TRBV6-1	CASSEAPTWYGLAGTNTGELFF	TGTGCCAGCAGTGAAGCGCCTACGTGGTATGGACTAGCGGGAACGAACACCGGGGAGCTGTTTTTT
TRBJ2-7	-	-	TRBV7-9	CASSNNLYEQYF	TGTGCCAGCAGCAACAACCTCTACGAGCAGTACTTC
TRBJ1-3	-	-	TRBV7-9	CASSLGWAASSGNTIYF	TGTGCCAGCAGCTTAGGTTGGGCGGCTAGCTCTGGAAACACCATATATTTT
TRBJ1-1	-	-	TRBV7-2	CASSLEQRNTEAFF	TGTGCCAGCAGCTTAGAACAGCGTAACACTGAAGCTTTCTTT
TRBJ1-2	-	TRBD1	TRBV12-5	CASGLATGNYGYTF	TGTGCTAGTGGTTTGGCGACAGGGAACTATGGCTACACCTTC
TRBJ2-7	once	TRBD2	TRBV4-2	CASSPWTSGYEQYF	TGTGCCAGCAGCCCATGGACTAGCGGCTACGAGCAGTACTTC
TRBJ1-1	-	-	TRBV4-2	CASSQEWDTEAFF	TGTGCCAGCAGCCAAGAATGGGACACTGAAGCTTTCTTT
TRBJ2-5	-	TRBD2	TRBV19	CASSAPSGTRRGQETQYF	TGTGCCAGTAGTGCCCCTAGCGGGACTAGGAGGGGGCAAGAGACCCAGTACTTC
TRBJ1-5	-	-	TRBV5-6	CASSLRENNQPQHF	TGTGCCAGCAGCTTGAGGGAGAACAATCAGCCCCAGCATTTT
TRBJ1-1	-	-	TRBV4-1	CASSQVLYSGGTEAFF	TGCGCCAGCAGCCAAGTACTGTACTCGGGAGGCACTGAAGCTTTCTTT
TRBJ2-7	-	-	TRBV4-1	CASSWVWEVGTVFYEQYF	TGCGCCAGCTCTTGGGTTTGGGAAGTCGGAACCGTCTTCTACGAGCAGTACTTC
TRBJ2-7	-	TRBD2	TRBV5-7	CASSLGTSDYEQYF	TGTGCCAGCAGCTTGGGGACTAGCGACTACGAGCAGTACTTC
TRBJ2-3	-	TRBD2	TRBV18	CASSRRAGGHTDTQYF	TGTGCCAGCTCACGGAGAGCGGGAGGACACACAGATACGCAGTATTTT
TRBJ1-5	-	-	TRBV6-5	CASASGGNQPQHF	TGTGCCAGTGCTTCCGGTGGAAATCAGCCCCAGCATTTT